This entry describes one T cell receptor (beta chain). Antigen: not known. This sample stems from a study of post-analysis software for immune sequencing data. Study results and caveats: The five TRBV segments detected at higher frequency in patients than in controls included TRBV5-6, TRBV5-1 and TRBV20-1. Normalized Chao1 diversity in multiple sclerosis patients fell significantly below that of controls.

CDR3 length equals 14 residues. CDR1 is DFQATT, CDR2 SNEGSKA, per germline (reference sequence). The trim removed 5 bases at V and 3 bases at J, leaving 6 bases unmatched. Sequencing libraries made from TCR beta cDNA carried unique molecular identifiers. Each batch of roughly 0.9 to 10 million T cells produced some 450,000 cDNA molecules. TCRdb passed the PCR reads through MiXCR, listing each CDR3 protein once. The data show 350,000 to 500,000 distinct CDR3 sequences, about 40% seen once. The receptor's source is a girl between 2 and 10 years old with multiple sclerosis. The chain couples TRBV20-1 to TRBJ1-5; 8 bases agree with TRBD1. The source material was blood. The CDR3 protein is CSALDRGNNQPQHF. In DNA, the CDR3 is TGCAGTGCTTTAGACAGGGGAAACAATCAGCCCCAGCATTTT.